This TCR beta chain is from a study of shared clonotypes between healthy human individuals. On the study more broadly: The plates for each donor numbered three CD4 naive, three CD4 memory, two CD8 naive and one CD8 memory.

V was shortened by 6 bases and J by 5 bases, with 17 bases between the two germline ends. The CDR3 covers 15 residues. The V gene's germline CDR1 is LNHDA and CDR2 SQIVND (reference sequence). Only in-frame clones appear in the TCRdb table, and some are missing; sequencing was by immunoSEQ multiplex PCR. The sample has fewer than 1 million clones, approximately 97% seen once. Naivety among CD8 cells was defined by CD45RO negativity and positive CCR7 selection, thereby excluding terminally differentiated effector memory CD45RA+ cells. This clonotype was obtained from a man aged 30 to 39 in good health. The sample was naive CD8+ T cells sorted from blood. The rearrangement joins TRBV19 to TRBJ2-1, with D tentatively TRBD2 (5 bases). The chain's CDR3 is CASSPGRGSHNEQFF. In DNA form, the CDR3 reads TGTGCCAGTAGCCCGGGAAGAGGGTCTCACAATGAGCAGTTCTTC.